This T cell receptor (beta chain) was captured in a study of T cell changes during pregnancy in multiple sclerosis. Data came from immunoSEQ multiplex PCR; TCRdb stores just in-frame clones and leaves some out. Among tens of thousands of clones listed, around 90% were seen once. This CDR3 contains 16 residues. The ends lost 0 bases at V and 5 bases at J; junction bases unmatched: 9. Germline CDR1 and CDR2: KGHSH and LQKENI. The source was CD4+ T cells from peripheral blood mononuclear cells, collected in the third trimester of pregnancy. The chain employs TRBV18 and TRBJ2-7, with TRBD1 identical over 8 bases. The TCR originated in a female donor with multiple sclerosis, enrolled in a pregnancy study. CDR3 residues: CASSPPLGQGLDEQYF. The CDR3 DNA follows: TGTGCCAGCTCACCACCGCTAGGACAGGGTTTAGACGAGCAGTACTTC.